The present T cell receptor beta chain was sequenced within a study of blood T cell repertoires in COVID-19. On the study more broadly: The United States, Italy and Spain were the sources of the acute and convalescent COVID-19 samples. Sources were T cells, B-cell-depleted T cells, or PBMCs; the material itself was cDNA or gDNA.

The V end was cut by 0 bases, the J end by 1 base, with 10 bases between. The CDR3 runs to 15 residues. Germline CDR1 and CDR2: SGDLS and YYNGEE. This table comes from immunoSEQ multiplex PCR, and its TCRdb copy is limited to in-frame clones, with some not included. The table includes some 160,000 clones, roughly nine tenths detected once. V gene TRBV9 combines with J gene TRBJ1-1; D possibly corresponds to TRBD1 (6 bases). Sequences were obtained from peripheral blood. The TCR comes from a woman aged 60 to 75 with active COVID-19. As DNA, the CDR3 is TGTGCCAGCAGCGTAGGCGCAGGGGAGAACACTGAAGCTTTCTTT. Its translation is CASSVGAGENTEAFF.